This T cell receptor beta chain appears in the sequencing data of a study of T cells in Graves' hyperthyroidism and ophthalmopathy. Whole-study findings and limits: The model forecast ophthalmopathy, anticipating it by a median around 6.9 months before onset.

Germline lookup yields CDR1 LGHDT and CDR2 YNNKEL (reference sequence). The CDR3 length is 15 residues. V shed 1 base, J shed 9 bases, and the junction held 5 bases outside the gene matches. Researchers took RNA transcripts and amplified the TCR beta CDR3 regions from them. A set of HTBI primers served as the primers for a first-round RT-PCR of the TCR CDR3. Each CDR3 protein gets one entry after TCRdb re-called the multiplex PCR reads with MiXCR. The sample yields about 500,000 distinct CDR3 sequences, about 16% seen once. Not enrolled were patients with uncontrolled infection, other autoimmune disease, pregnancy or lactation. This clonotype was observed a few times. Its antigen is unknown.

Sample: blood. V is TRBV3-1 and J is TRBJ2-1; 11 bases agree with TRBD2. The receptor comes from a woman aged 25 to 45 with Graves' ophthalmopathy. The CDR3 sequence is CASSQGSGRAPEQFF. The CDR3 DNA follows: TGTGCCAGCAGCCAAGGTAGCGGGAGGGCCCCTGAGCAGTTCTTC.